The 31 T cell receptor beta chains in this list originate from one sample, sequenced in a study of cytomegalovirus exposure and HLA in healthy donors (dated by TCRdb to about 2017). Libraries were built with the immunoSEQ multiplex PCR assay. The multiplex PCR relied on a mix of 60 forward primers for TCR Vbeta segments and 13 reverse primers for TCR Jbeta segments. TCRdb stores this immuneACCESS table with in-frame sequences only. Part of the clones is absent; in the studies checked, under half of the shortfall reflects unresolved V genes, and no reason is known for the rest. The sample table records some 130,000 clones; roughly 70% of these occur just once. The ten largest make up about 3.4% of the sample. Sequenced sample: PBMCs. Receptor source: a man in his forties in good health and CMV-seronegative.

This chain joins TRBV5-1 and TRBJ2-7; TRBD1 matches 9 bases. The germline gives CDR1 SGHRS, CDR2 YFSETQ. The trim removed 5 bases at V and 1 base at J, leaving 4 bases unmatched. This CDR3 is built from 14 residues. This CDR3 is CASSPTGGSYEQYF. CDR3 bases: TGCGCCAGCAGTCCGACAGGGGGGTCCTACGAGCAGTACTTC.

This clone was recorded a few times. The CDR3 is CASSEQALNTEAFF. The CDR3 bases are TGTGCCAGCTCAGAACAGGCTTTGAACACTGAAGCTTTCTTT. This sequence joins TRBV19 and TRBJ1-1, with D perhaps TRBD1 (5 bases). Germline-derived CDR1 and CDR2 are LNHDA and SQIVND (reference sequence). V was cut by 9 bases and J by 0 bases, with 14 bases left in between. The CDR3 is made up of 14 amino acids.

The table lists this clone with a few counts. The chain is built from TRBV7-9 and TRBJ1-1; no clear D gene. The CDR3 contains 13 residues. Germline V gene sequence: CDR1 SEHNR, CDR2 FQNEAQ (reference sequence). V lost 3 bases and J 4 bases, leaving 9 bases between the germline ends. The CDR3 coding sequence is TGTGCCAGCAGCTTTGTCAGTCGCACTGAAGCTTTCTTT. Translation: CASSFVSRTEAFF.

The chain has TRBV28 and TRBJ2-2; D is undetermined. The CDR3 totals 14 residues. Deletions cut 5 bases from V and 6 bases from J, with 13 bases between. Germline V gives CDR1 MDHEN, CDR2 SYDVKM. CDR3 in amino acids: CASSTQVAPGELFF. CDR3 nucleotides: TGTGCCAGCAGTACCCAAGTGGCCCCCGGGGAGCTGTTTTTT.

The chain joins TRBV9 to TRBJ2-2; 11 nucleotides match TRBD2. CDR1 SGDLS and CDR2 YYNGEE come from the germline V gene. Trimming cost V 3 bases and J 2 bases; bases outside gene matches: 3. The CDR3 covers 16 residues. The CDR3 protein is CASSEGLAVNTGELFF. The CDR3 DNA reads TGTGCCAGCAGCGAGGGACTAGCGGTAAACACCGGGGAGCTGTTTTTT.

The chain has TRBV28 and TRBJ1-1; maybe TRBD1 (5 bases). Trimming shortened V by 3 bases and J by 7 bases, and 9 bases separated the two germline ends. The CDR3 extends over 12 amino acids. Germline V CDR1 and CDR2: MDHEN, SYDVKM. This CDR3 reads CASSFSQGEAFF. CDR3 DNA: TGTGCCAGCAGTTTCAGTCAGGGTGAAGCTTTCTTT.

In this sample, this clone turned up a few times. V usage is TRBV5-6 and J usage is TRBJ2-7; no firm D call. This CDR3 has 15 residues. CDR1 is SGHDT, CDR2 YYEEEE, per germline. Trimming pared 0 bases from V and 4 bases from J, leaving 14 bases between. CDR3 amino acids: CASSLGPGLGYEQYF. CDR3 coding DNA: TGTGCCAGCAGCTTGGGGCCCGGGTTGGGTTACGAGCAGTACTTC.

CDR3 coding DNA: TGTGCCAGCTCAGCGGACTGGATTTATGAAGCTTTCTTT. Translation gives CASSADWIYEAFF. The V and J genes are TRBV18 and TRBJ1-1; D is undetermined. Per germline, CDR1 KGHSH and CDR2 LQKENI. There are 13 residues in the CDR3. Between the trimmed V and J ends, which lost 5 bases and 7 bases, there was a span of 14 bases.

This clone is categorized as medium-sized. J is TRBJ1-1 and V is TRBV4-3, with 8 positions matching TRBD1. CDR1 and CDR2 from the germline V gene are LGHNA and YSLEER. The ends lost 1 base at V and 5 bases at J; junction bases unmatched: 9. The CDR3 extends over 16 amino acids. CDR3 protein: CASSQAPGQGGTEAFF. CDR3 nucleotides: TGCGCCAGCAGCCAAGCCCCCGGACAGGGAGGTACTGAAGCTTTCTTT.

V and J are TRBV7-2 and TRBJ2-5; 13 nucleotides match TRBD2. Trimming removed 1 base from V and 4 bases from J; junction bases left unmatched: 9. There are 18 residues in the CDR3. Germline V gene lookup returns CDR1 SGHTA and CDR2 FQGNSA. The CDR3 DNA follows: TGTGCCAGCAGCTTAGTTTCATGGACTAGCGGGGGAGGAGAGACCCAGTACTTC. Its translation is CASSLVSWTSGGGETQYF.

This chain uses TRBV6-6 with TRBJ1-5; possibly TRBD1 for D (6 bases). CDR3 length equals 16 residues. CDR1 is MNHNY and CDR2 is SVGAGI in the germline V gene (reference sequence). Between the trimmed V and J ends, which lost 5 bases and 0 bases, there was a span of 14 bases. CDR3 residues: CASSPAKGVSNQPQHF. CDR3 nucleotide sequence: TGTGCCAGCAGTCCTGCGAAGGGGGTTAGCAATCAGCCCCAGCATTTT.

This CDR3 is CASSQEQDRAWEQYF. The CDR3 DNA follows: TGTGCCAGCAGCCAAGAACAAGACAGGGCGTGGGAGCAGTACTTC. This chain uses TRBV4-2 with TRBJ2-7; 7 bases are a match to TRBD1. This CDR3 spans 15 amino acids. Germline CDR1 is LGHNA and CDR2 is YNFKEQ. V lost 0 bases and J lost 7; bases outside the gene matches: 9.

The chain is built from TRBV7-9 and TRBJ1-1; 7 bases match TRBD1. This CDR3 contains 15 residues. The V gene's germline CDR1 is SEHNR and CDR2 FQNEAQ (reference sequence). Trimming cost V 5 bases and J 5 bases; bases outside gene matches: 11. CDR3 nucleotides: TGTGCCAGCAGCACAACAGGGGCGGGGGGGACTGAAGCTTTCTTT. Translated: CASSTTGAGGTEAFF.

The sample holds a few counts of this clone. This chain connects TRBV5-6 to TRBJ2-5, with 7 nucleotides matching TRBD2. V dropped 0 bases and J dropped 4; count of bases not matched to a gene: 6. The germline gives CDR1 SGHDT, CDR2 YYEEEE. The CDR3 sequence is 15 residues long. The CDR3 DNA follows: TGTGCCAGCAGCTTGGGGGGCGGGGGTGGAGAGACCCAGTACTTC. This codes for CASSLGGGGGETQYF.

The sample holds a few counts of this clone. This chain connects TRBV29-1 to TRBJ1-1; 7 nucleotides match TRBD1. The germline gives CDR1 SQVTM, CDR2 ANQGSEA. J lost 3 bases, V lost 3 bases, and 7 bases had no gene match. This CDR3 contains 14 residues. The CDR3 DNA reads TGCAGCGTTGAGGTTGCAGGGGGGTACACTGAAGCTTTCTTT. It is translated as CSVEVAGGYTEAFF.

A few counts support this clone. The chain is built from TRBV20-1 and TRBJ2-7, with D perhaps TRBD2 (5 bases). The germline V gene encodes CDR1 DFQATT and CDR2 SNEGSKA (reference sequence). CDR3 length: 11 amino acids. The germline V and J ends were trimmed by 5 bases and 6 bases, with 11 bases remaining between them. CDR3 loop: CSAGSLSEQYF. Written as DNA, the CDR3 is TGCAGTGCTGGGAGCCTCTCCGAGCAGTACTTC.

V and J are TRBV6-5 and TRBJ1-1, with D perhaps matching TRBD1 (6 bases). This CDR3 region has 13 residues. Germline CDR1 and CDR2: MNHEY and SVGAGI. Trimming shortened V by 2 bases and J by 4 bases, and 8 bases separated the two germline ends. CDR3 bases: TGTGCCAGCAGTTACGTGGGGGCCACTGAAGCTTTCTTT. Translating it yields CASSYVGATEAFF.

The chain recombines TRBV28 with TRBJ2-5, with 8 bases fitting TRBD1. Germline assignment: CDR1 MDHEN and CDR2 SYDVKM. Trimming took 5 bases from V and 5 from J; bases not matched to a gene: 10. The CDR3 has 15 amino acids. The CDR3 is CASSTQGVVGETQYF. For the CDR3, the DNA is TGTGCCAGCAGTACACAGGGGGTAGTGGGGGAGACCCAGTACTTC.

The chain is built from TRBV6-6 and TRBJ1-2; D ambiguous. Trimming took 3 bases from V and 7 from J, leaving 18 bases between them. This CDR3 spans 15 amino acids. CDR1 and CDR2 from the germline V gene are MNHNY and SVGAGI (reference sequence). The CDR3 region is CASSYLGRRVPGYTF. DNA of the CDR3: TGTGCCAGCAGTTATCTTGGGAGGAGGGTTCCTGGCTACACCTTC.

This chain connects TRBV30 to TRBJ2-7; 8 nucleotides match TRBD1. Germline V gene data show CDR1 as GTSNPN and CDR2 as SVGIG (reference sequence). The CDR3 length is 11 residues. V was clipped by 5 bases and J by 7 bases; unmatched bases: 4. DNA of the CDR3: TGTGCCTGGGGACAGGGCGGGGAGCAGTACTTC. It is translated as CAWGQGGEQYF.

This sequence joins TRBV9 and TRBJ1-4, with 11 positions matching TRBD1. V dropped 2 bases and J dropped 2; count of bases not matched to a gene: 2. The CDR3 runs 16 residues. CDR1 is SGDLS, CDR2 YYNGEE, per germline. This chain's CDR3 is CASSVGQGATNEKLFF. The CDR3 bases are TGTGCCAGCAGCGTCGGACAGGGGGCGACTAATGAAAAACTGTTTTTT. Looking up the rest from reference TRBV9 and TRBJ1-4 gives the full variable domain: DSGVTQTPKHLITATGQRVTLRCSPRSGDLSVYWYQQSLDQGLQFLIQYYNGEERAKGNILERFSAQQFPDLHSELNLSSLELGDSALYFCASSVGQGATNEKLFFGSGTQLSVL.

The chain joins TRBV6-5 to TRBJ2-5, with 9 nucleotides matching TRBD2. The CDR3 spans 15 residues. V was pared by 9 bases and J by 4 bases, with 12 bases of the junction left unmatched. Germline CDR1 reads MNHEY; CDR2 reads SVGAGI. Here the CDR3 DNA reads TGTGCCAGTAGGATCGGGACTAGCCGTAGAGAGACCCAGTACTTC. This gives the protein CASRIGTSRRETQYF.

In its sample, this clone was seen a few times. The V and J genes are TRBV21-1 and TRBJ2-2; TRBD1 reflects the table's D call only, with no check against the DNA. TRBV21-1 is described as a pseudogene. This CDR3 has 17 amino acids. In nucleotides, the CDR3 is TGTGCCAGCAGCAAAGTCGACCCGGACAGTAACACCGGGGAGCTGTTTTTT. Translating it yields CASSKVDPDSNTGELFF.

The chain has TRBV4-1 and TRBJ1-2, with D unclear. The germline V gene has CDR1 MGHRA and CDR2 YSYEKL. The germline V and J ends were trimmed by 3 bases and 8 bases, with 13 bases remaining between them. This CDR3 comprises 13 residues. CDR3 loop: CASSQDEARGYTF. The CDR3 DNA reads TGCGCCAGCAGCCAGGATGAGGCGAGGGGCTACACCTTC.

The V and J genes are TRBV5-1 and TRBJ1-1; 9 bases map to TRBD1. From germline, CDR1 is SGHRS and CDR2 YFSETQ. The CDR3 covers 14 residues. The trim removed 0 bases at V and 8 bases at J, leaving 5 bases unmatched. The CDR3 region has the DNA TGCGCCAGCAGCTTGGGGACAGGGGCCCCGGAAGCTTTCTTT. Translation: CASSLGTGAPEAFF.

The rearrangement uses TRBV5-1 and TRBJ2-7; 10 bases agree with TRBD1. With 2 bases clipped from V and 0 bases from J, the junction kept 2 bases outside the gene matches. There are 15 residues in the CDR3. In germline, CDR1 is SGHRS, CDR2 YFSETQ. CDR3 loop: CASSFGQGGSYEQYF. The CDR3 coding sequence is TGCGCCAGCAGCTTCGGACAGGGGGGCTCCTACGAGCAGTACTTC. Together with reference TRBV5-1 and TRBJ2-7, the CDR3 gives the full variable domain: KAGVTQTPRYLIKTRGQQVTLSCSPISGHRSVSWYQQTPGQGLQFLFEYFSETQRNKGNFPGRFSGRQFSNSRSEMNVSTLELGDSALYLCASSFGQGGSYEQYFGPGTRLTVT.

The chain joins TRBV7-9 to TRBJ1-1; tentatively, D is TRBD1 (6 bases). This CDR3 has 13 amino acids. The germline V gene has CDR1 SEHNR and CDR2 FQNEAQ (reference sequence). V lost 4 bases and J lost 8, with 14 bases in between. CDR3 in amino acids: CASSSPGQREAFF. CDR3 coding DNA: TGTGCCAGCAGCTCCCCGGGACAAAGAGAAGCTTTCTTT. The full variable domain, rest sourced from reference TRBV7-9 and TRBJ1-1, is DTGVSQNPRHKITKRGQNVTFRCDPISEHNRLYWYRQTLGQGPEFLTYFQNEAQLEKSRLLSDRFSAERPKGSFSTLEIQRTEQGDSAMYLCASSSPGQREAFFGQGTRLTVV.

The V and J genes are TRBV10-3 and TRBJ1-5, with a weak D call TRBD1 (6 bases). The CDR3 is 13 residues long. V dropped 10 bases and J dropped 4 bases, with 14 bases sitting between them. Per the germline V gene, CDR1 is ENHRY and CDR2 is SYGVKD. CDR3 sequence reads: CATGEQGNQPQHF. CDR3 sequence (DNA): TGTGCCACCGGGGAACAGGGAAATCAGCCCCAGCATTTT.

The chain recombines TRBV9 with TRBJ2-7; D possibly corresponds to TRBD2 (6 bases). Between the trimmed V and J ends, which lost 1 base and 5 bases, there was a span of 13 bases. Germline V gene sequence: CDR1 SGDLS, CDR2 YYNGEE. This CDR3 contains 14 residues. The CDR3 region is CASSVRGTWDEQYF. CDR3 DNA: TGTGCCAGCAGCGTACGGGGGACCTGGGACGAGCAGTACTTC.

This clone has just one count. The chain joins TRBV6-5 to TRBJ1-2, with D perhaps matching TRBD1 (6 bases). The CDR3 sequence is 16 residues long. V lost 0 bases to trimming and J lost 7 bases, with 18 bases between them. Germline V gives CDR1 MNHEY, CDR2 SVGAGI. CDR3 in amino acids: CASSYSLQGRPFGYTF. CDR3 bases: TGTGCCAGCAGTTACTCGTTACAGGGAAGACCCTTTGGCTACACCTTC.

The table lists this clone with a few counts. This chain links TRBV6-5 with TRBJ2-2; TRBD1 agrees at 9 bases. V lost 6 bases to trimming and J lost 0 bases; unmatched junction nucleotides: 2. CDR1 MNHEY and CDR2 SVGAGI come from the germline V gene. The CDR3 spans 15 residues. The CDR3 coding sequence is TGTGCCAGCAGAGGACAGGGGACGAACACCGGGGAGCTGTTTTTT. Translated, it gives CASRGQGTNTGELFF.